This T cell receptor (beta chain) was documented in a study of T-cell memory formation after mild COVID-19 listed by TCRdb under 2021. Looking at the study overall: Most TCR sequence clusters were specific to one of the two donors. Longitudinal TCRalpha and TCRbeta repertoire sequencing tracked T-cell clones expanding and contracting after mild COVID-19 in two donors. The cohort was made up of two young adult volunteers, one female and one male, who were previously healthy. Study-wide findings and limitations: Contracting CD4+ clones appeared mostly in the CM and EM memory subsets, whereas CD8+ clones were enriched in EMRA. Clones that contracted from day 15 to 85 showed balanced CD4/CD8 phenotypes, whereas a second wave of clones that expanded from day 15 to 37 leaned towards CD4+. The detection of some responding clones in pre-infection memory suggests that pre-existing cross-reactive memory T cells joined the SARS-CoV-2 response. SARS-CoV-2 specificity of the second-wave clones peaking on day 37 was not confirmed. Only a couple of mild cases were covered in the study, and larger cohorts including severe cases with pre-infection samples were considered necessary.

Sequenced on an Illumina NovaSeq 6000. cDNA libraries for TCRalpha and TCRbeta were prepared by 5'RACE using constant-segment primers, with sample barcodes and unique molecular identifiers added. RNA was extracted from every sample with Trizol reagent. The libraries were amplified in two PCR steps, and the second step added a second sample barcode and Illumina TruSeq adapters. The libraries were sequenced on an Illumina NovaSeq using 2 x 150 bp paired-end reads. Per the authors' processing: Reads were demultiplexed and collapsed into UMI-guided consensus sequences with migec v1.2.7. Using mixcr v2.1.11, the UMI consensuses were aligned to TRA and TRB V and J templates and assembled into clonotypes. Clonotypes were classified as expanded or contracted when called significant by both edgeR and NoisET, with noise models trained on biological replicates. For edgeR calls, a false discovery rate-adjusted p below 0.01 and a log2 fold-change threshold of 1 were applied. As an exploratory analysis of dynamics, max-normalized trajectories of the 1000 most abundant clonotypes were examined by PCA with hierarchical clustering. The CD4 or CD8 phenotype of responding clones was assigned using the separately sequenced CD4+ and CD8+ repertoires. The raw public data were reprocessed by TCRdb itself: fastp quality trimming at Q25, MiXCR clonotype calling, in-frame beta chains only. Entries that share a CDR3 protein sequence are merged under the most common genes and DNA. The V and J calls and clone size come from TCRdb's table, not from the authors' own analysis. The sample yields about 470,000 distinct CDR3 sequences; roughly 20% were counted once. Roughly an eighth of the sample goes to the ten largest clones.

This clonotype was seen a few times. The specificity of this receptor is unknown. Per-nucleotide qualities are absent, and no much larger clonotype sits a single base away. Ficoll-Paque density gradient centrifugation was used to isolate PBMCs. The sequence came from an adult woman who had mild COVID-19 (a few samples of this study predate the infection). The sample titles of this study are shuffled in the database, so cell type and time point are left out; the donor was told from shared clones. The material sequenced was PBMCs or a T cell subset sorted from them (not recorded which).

The DNA reads TGTGCCAGCAGCTCGGGACATCGACCCGAAGAGACCCAGTACTTC. This is translated as CASSSGHRPEETQYF. The rearranged segments are TRBV7-7 and TRBJ2-5; a weak D assignment points to TRBD1 (6 bases agree). The germline V gene (reference sequence) provides CDR1 SSHAT and CDR2 FNYEAQ. Reading from cysteine to phenylalanine, the CDR3 counts 15 amino acids. Only the CDR3 DNA is retained, 45 bases long and in frame from the first base. Trimming costs V 4 bases and J 3 bases, and their ends lie 15 bases apart.